One and the same sample provided the 23 T cell receptor beta chains below, sequenced in a study of cytomegalovirus exposure and HLA in healthy donors. Use of 60 Vbeta and 13 Jbeta primers characterized the PCR. The protocol was immunoSEQ multiplex PCR, while the TCRdb copy is restricted to in-frame clones and leaves out a portion. The table lists 70,000 to 95,000 clones, roughly 72% of them singletons. Sample: PBMCs. Source of these receptors: a man aged 30 to 39 in good health and CMV-seropositive.

This clone was counted ten times or more. The chain has TRBV7-3 and TRBJ2-7; 13 nucleotides agree with TRBD2. The CDR3 extends over 15 amino acids. The germline V gene has CDR1 SGHTA and CDR2 FQGTGA. V shed 1 base and J 3 bases; nucleotides not matched to a gene: 0. CDR3: CASSLRTSGSYEQYF. Here the CDR3 DNA reads TGTGCCAGCAGCTTAAGGACTAGCGGGAGCTACGAGCAGTACTTC.

V and J are TRBV7-6 and TRBJ2-3, with 9 bases matching TRBD1. Trimming removed 5 bases from V and 4 bases from J; junction bases left unmatched: 10. CDR3 size: 16 residues. Per the germline V gene, CDR1 is SGHVS and CDR2 is FNYEAQ. The CDR3 nucleotides are TGTGCCAGCAGCCCGTATCCGGGACAGGGCCCAGATACGCAGTATTTT. Translated, it gives CASSPYPGQGPDTQYF.

The J gene is TRBJ2-7, the V gene TRBV30; 7 bases are a match to TRBD1. Losses at the gene ends were 2 bases for V and 4 bases for J; bases not matched to a gene: 2. CDR1 is GTSNPN, CDR2 SVGIG, per germline (reference sequence). This CDR3 has 12 amino acids. The CDR3 DNA follows: TGTGCCTGGAGTACAGGGGTGTACGAGCAGTACTTC. Its protein product is CAWSTGVYEQYF. Full variable domain (missing parts from reference TRBV30 and TRBJ2-7): SQTIHQWPATLVQPVGSPLSLECTVEGTSNPNLYWYRQAAGRGLQLLFYSVGIGQISSEVPQNLSASRPQDRQFILSSKKLLLSDSGFYLCAWSTGVYEQYFGPGTRLTVT.

This chain joins TRBV5-5 and TRBJ2-3, with unresolved D. The CDR3 has 15 residues. Germline CDR1 and CDR2: SGHKS and YYEKEE (reference sequence). V gave up 0 bases and J gave up 4 bases, with 12 bases separating them. The CDR3 DNA reads TGTGCCAGCAGCTTGGCCTCCAGGATGCCAGATACGCAGTATTTT. It encodes CASSLASRMPDTQYF.

V is TRBV7-9 and J is TRBJ2-4, with D hard to call. This CDR3 has 11 residues. Per the germline V gene, CDR1 is SEHNR and CDR2 is FQNEAQ (reference sequence). V was trimmed by 5 bases and J by 9 bases, leaving 8 bases between them. This chain's CDR3 is CASSRVGIQYF. DNA of the CDR3: TGTGCCAGCAGCAGAGTCGGCATTCAGTACTTC.

This chain links TRBV27 with TRBJ2-3; 8 bases align to TRBD2. Germline V lookup: CDR1 MNHEY, CDR2 SMNVEV (reference sequence). The J segment lost 7 bases and the V segment lost 5 bases, leaving 14 bases of the junction unmatched. The CDR3 covers 16 residues. Here the CDR3 DNA reads TGTGCCAGCAGTCCACTAGGCCCCCCGGGGGGGTATACGCAGTATTTT. Its protein is CASSPLGPPGGYTQYF.

The chain uses TRBV10-1 and TRBJ2-7; TRBD1 agrees at 7 bases. The junction had 7 bases not matched to a gene; V was cut back by 0 bases and J by 2 bases. The CDR3 runs 16 residues. Looked up from germline, CDR1 is WNHNN and CDR2 is SYGVQD (reference sequence). The chain's CDR3 is CASSESGQPLTYEQYV. Written as DNA, the CDR3 is TGCGCCAGCAGTGAGTCGGGACAGCCACTTACCTACGAGCAGTACGTC.

The chain combines TRBV5-1 with TRBJ1-2; TRBD1 matches 9 bases. This CDR3 is 13 amino acids long. CDR1 and CDR2 from the germline V gene are SGHRS and YFSETQ. Trimming cost V 2 bases and J 8 bases; bases outside gene matches: 4. Here the CDR3 DNA reads TGCGCCAGCAGCTTTACAGGGGGCGACGGCTACACCTTC. This translates into CASSFTGGDGYTF.

The chain uses TRBV19 and TRBJ2-2; D possibly corresponds to TRBD2 (5 bases). With 10 bases removed from V and 1 base from J, the gap between germline ends came to 13 bases. The CDR3 sequence is 14 residues long. The V gene's germline CDR1 is LNHDA and CDR2 SQIVND (reference sequence). CDR3 sequence (DNA): TGTGCCACCACCGCCCGGGAGAACACCGGGGAGCTGTTTTTT. Translating gives CATTARENTGELFF.

V and J are TRBV7-2 and TRBJ1-5, with TRBD1 matching over 8 bases. CDR1 and CDR2 (germline): SGHTA, FQGNSA. CDR3 length: 16 residues. Germline trimming cut 5 bases from V and 2 bases from J; bases unmatched to any gene: 8. The CDR3 loop reads CASSPRQGTGNQPQHF. CDR3 DNA sequence: TGTGCCAGCAGCCCCCGACAGGGGACGGGCAATCAGCCCCAGCATTTT.

The rearrangement joins TRBV6-5 to TRBJ1-1; a possible D gene is TRBD1 (6 bases). The CDR3 loop spans 15 amino acids. The V gene lost 6 bases and the J gene lost 1 base, with 15 bases spanning the gap. Germline V CDR1 and CDR2: MNHEY, SVGAGI. The CDR3 coding sequence is TGTGCCAGCAGGGGGAGGGGGACTAAGAACACTGAAGCTTTCTTT. Its protein product is CASRGRGTKNTEAFF.

The genes are TRBV6-1 and TRBJ1-2; no firm D call. The CDR3 has 15 amino acids. V was trimmed by 4 bases and J by 0 bases, leaving 12 bases between them. Germline lookup yields CDR1 MNHNS and CDR2 SASEGT. CDR3 bases: TGTGCCAGCAGTGTTGCGGCCGGAGCTAACTATGGCTACACCTTC. Amino acids: CASSVAAGANYGYTF.

This clone was detected only a few times. V gene TRBV7-2 combines with J gene TRBJ2-1; D not certain. V lost 4 bases to trimming and J lost 4 bases, with 8 bases between them. The germline gives CDR1 SGHTA, CDR2 FQGNSA. The CDR3 sequence is 13 residues long. CDR3 DNA sequence: TGTGCCAGCAGCTACAGCTTTTACAATGAGCAGTTCTTC. Translation gives CASSYSFYNEQFF.

The V gene is TRBV6-5, the J gene TRBJ1-4; possibly TRBD1 for D (5 bases). This CDR3 region has 14 residues. The germline gives CDR1 MNHEY, CDR2 SVGAGI. V lost 6 bases and J lost 5, with 13 bases in between. CDR3 bases: TGTGCCAGCAGCCCGGGACTTTGGAATGAAAAACTGTTTTTT. It encodes CASSPGLWNEKLFF.

The rearrangement uses TRBV7-3 and TRBJ2-3; TRBD2 might be the D (6 bases). The CDR3 extends over 15 amino acids. The V gene lost 0 bases and the J gene lost 4 bases, with 11 bases spanning the gap. Germline V gene data show CDR1 as SGHTA and CDR2 as FQGTGA. The CDR3 sequence: CASSLTAGRADTQYF. The CDR3 DNA reads as TGTGCCAGCAGCTTAACGGCGGGAAGGGCAGATACGCAGTATTTT.

This clone was seen only once. The chain has TRBV5-4 and TRBJ2-7; weak D call: TRBD2 (6 bases). Trimming cost V 0 bases and J 3 bases, with 13 bases left between them. Germline values: CDR1 SGHNT, CDR2 YYREEE (reference sequence). CDR3 length: 15 amino acids. Here the CDR3 DNA reads TGTGCCAGCAGCTTGGACGGGAGAGCGAACTACGAGCAGTACTTC. It yields the protein CASSLDGRANYEQYF.

The genes are TRBV5-1 and TRBJ2-6; 15 bases are a match to TRBD2. Germline-derived CDR1 and CDR2 are SGHRS and YFSETQ. This CDR3 has 18 residues. V trimming: 4 bases; J trimming: 0 bases; junction bases outside the gene matches: 2. Here the CDR3 reads CASSPGLAGGSGANVLTF. The CDR3 coding sequence is TGCGCCAGCAGCCCGGGACTAGCGGGAGGCTCTGGGGCCAACGTCCTGACTTTC.

Only one count was recorded for this clone. V gene TRBV5-1 combines with J gene TRBJ2-3; D is possibly TRBD1 (5 bases). Germline values: CDR1 SGHRS, CDR2 YFSETQ. V shed 0 bases and J shed 2 bases, with 13 bases lying between them. This CDR3 contains 16 residues. Here the CDR3 DNA reads TGCGCCAGCAGCTTGGTAGGGGCCGTGGTCACAGATACGCAGTATTTT. It translates to CASSLVGAVVTDTQYF.

This chain uses TRBV30 with TRBJ1-4; D is unclear. Per the germline V gene, CDR1 is GTSNPN and CDR2 is SVGIG (reference sequence). The CDR3 sequence is 15 residues long. Trimming pared 5 bases from V and 0 bases from J, leaving 13 bases between. This CDR3 is CAWRTPGPTNEKLFF. The CDR3 coding sequence is TGTGCCTGGCGTACACCGGGTCCAACTAATGAAAAACTGTTTTTT.

V is TRBV6-1 and J is TRBJ1-3, with D possibly TRBD1 on 5 matching bases. The germline CDR1 and CDR2 sequences are MNHNS and SASEGT. The CDR3 consists of 13 residues. V lost 6 bases and J lost 4, with 10 bases in between. The CDR3 loop reads CASSGGFGNTIYF. The CDR3 bases are TGTGCCAGCAGCGGGGGGTTCGGAAACACCATATATTTT.

This chain links TRBV7-6 with TRBJ2-3, with D possibly matching TRBD2 (5 bases). V lost 2 bases and J lost 3, with 9 bases in between. The germline V gene has CDR1 SGHVS and CDR2 FNYEAQ. There are 14 residues in the CDR3. CDR3 bases: TGTGCCAGCAGCTTAAAGCCGGGGACAGATACGCAGTATTTT. It specifies CASSLKPGTDTQYF. The full variable domain, with the rest looked up from reference TRBV7-6 and TRBJ2-3, is GAGVSQSPRYKVTKRGQDVALRCDPISGHVSLYWYRQALGQGPEFLTYFNYEAQQDKSGLPNDRFSAERPEGSISTLTIQRTEQRDSAMYRCASSLKPGTDTQYFGPGTRLTVL.

V is TRBV28 and J is TRBJ1-2, with TRBD1 matching 9 bases. Trimming took 7 bases from V and 7 from J; bases not matched to a gene: 10. Per the germline V gene, CDR1 is MDHEN and CDR2 is SYDVKM. The CDR3 has 14 residues. CDR3 region: CASNIIGDRVGYTF. The CDR3 region has the DNA TGTGCCAGCAACATAATCGGGGACAGGGTTGGCTACACCTTC.

The chain joins TRBV18 to TRBJ1-4, with 7 bases aligning to TRBD1. From germline, CDR1 is KGHSH and CDR2 LQKENI. V trimming: 6 bases; J trimming: 5 bases; junction bases outside the gene matches: 6. The CDR3 contains 14 residues. The CDR3, as DNA: TGTGCCAGCTCGCTACAGGGGACGAATGAAAAACTGTTTTTT. It is translated as CASSLQGTNEKLFF.